The 11 T cell receptor beta chains reported below all come from one sample, sequenced in a study of shared clonotypes between healthy human individuals. Some clones are missing from TCRdb's copy, which holds only in-frame ones; the method was immunoSEQ multiplex PCR. The sample lists approximately 700,000 clones; around four fifths were seen once. The sample was memory CD4+ T cells sorted from blood. Stated subset: CD45RA-negative fraction. These receptors originate from a woman in her twenties or thirties in good health.

As for this clone: This sample also contains other DNA sequences that code for the same CDR3. CDR3 in DNA: TGTGCCAGCAGCTTAGGGACAGGGAATGGCTACACCTTC. Amino acid sequence: CASSLGTGNGYTF. The chain joins TRBV11-2 to TRBJ1-2, with TRBD1 identical over 8 bases. V lost 1 base, J lost 6 bases, and 1 base stayed unmatched. The CDR3 is made up of 13 amino acids. CDR1 is SGHAT, CDR2 FQNNGV, per germline.

The chain uses TRBV19 and TRBJ1-2; D perhaps matches TRBD1 (5 bases). V gave up 6 bases and J gave up 3 bases, with 17 bases separating them. This CDR3 comprises 15 residues. In germline, CDR1 is LNHDA, CDR2 SQIVND (reference sequence). DNA for the CDR3: TGTGCCAGTAGGATCCCGGGACGGAGTTACTATGGCTACACCTTC. The encoded protein is CASRIPGRSYYGYTF.

This clone was recorded at least ten times. The rearrangement joins TRBV6-6 to TRBJ1-5; D is ambiguous. CDR3 length equals 14 residues. The V end lost 2 bases, the J end lost 0 bases, and 5 bases lay between the germline ends. Germline-derived CDR1 and CDR2 are MNHNY and SVGAGI (reference sequence). CDR3 amino acids: CASSYGHSNQPQHF. Written as DNA, the CDR3 is TGTGCCAGCAGTTACGGGCATAGCAATCAGCCCCAGCATTTT.

The rearrangement uses TRBV29-1 and TRBJ2-7, with D perhaps TRBD1 (5 bases). The V gene's germline CDR1 is SQVTM and CDR2 ANQGSEA. The V gene lost 7 bases and the J gene lost 0 bases, with 13 bases spanning the gap. The CDR3 spans 13 residues. The DNA for the CDR3 is TGCAGCGCTGGACAAGGCATCTCCTACGAGCAGTACTTC. It translates to CSAGQGISYEQYF.

V and J are TRBV19 and TRBJ1-2; D is unresolved. Deletions cut 2 bases from V and 4 bases from J, with 11 bases between. This CDR3 region has 14 residues. CDR1 and CDR2 from the germline V gene are LNHDA and SQIVND (reference sequence). This CDR3 is CASSIQDGIYGYTF. The CDR3 DNA is TGTGCCAGTAGTATACAGGACGGGATCTATGGCTACACCTTC.

The gene calls are TRBV7-3 and TRBJ2-1, with a possible D match to TRBD2 (5 bases). This CDR3 has 14 amino acids. CDR1 SGHTA and CDR2 FQGTGA come from the germline V gene. Between the trimmed V and J ends, which lost 4 bases and 2 bases, there was a span of 9 bases. The CDR3 protein is CASSSSGTYNEQFF. Written as DNA, the CDR3 is TGTGCCAGCAGCTCATCCGGGACCTACAATGAGCAGTTCTTC.

The rearrangement uses TRBV7-8 and TRBJ2-7; TRBD2 might be the D (6 bases). Trimming cost V 1 base and J 0 bases, with 13 bases left between them. Per the germline V gene, CDR1 is SGHVS and CDR2 is FQNEAQ. The CDR3 is 16 amino acids. The DNA for the CDR3 is TGTGCCAGCAGCTTAGACGGGGGTAAACCCTCCTACGAGCAGTACTTC. It translates to CASSLDGGKPSYEQYF. Variable domain in full (rest from reference TRBV7-8 and TRBJ2-7): GAGVSQSPRYKVAKRGQDVALRCDPISGHVSLFWYQQALGQGPEFLTYFQNEAQLDKSGLPSDRFFAERPEGSVSTLKIQRTQQEDSAVYLCASSLDGGKPSYEQYFGPGTRLTVT.

The V and J genes are TRBV28 and TRBJ1-4, with D possibly matching TRBD1 (6 bases). The V and J ends lost 6 bases and 6 bases respectively, with 20 bases between them. There are 16 residues in the CDR3. The germline CDR1 and CDR2 sequences are MDHEN and SYDVKM. DNA of the CDR3: TGTGCCAGCAGCCAGCGGGGGGCGGGAATTGATGAAAAACTGTTTTTT. Its protein product is CASSQRGAGIDEKLFF.

The DNA of the CDR3 is TGTGCCAGCAGTGAAGGTCGCTACGGATATGGCTACACCTTC. This sequence encodes CASSEGRYGYGYTF. The rearrangement uses TRBV25-1 and TRBJ1-2; no clear D. The CDR3 runs 14 residues. Germline V CDR1 and CDR2: MGHDK, SYGVNS. V was shortened by 2 bases and J by 5 bases, with 12 bases between the two germline ends.

This rearrangement joins TRBV29-1 to TRBJ2-1; D may be TRBD2 (5 bases). This CDR3 has 12 residues. V lost 5 bases, J lost 8 bases, and 13 bases lay in between. CDR1 is SQVTM and CDR2 is ANQGSEA in the germline V gene. In DNA form, the CDR3 reads TGCAGCGTTAAGAGGGTTGGTGATGAGCAGTTCTTC. This sequence encodes CSVKRVGDEQFF.

Notes on this clone: In the same sample, other DNA sequences code for this CDR3. The rearrangement links TRBV5-1 to TRBJ2-7, with a weak D call TRBD1 (5 bases). This CDR3 contains 14 residues. Trimming stripped 4 bases from V and 3 bases from J, with 14 bases between. Germline values: CDR1 SGHRS, CDR2 YFSETQ. This CDR3 is CASSSTGGIYEQYF. In nucleotides, the CDR3 is TGCGCCAGCAGCAGTACAGGTGGTATCTACGAGCAGTACTTC.